The clone carrying this T cell receptor beta chain was counted at least ten times. What it recognizes is unknown. The data were taken from a study of response to subunit inactivated influenza vaccine. Whole-study results and caveats: There was a suggestion from the authors that each seasonal influenza vaccination recruits few new T cells.

MiXCR was run by TCRdb on the RT-PCR reads, yielding one entry per CDR3 protein. The sample lists under 550,000 distinct CDR3 sequences; approximately 7.7% were seen once. Material: PBMCs from blood, obtained around 25 months after vaccination. The source of this sequence is a man between 50 and 75 years old who received an inactivated influenza vaccine.

CDR3 nucleotides: TGCGCCAGCAGCCCGGACAGGGGGGACACTGAAGCTTTCTTT. Its protein is CASSPDRGDTEAFF. The V gene is TRBV5-1, the J gene TRBJ1-1, with 10 bases lining up with TRBD1. This CDR3 contains 14 residues. Unmatched junction bases numbered 3, after V lost 4 bases and J lost 3 bases. Per germline, CDR1 SGHRS and CDR2 YFSETQ. Combining the CDR3 with reference TRBV5-1 and TRBJ1-1 gives the whole variable domain KAGVTQTPRYLIKTRGQQVTLSCSPISGHRSVSWYQQTPGQGLQFLFEYFSETQRNKGNFPGRFSGRQFSNSRSEMNVSTLELGDSALYLCASSPDRGDTEAFFGQGTRLTVV.